This T cell receptor (beta chain) derives from a study of blood T cell repertoires in COVID-19. Across the study: T cells, B-cell-depleted T cells, or PBMCs provided the cDNA or gDNA that served as material.

The V and J ends lost 0 bases and 4 bases respectively, with 9 bases between them. Germline lookup yields CDR1 PRHDT and CDR2 FYEKMQ (reference sequence). This CDR3 is 14 amino acids long. The authors' processing: Amplifying reference gene primers gave estimates of nucleated cell counts. Assay used: immunoSEQ multiplex PCR; TCRdb lists only in-frame clones, some missing. D and trimming come from the DNA, and the V and J calls and clone size come from that table. The sample comprises just over 350,000 clones, 75% to 90% of which are singletons, and 7.1% rests with the top ten. The sample holds a few counts of this clone.

This sequence joins TRBV13 and TRBJ1-2; no reliable D call. Material for sequencing was peripheral blood. The TCR originated in an older woman with COVID-19, enrolled during active disease. CDR3 coding DNA: TGTGCCAGCAGCTTAGGCTCCCTCCGCTATGGCTACACCTTC. This translates into CASSLGSLRYGYTF.